The 9 T cell receptor beta chains below all came from one sample that was sequenced in a study of control samples from healthy donors and cancer patients. Sequencing used immunoSEQ multiplex PCR; TCRdb keeps in-frame clones, though not all of them. Of about 150,000 clones detected, over 90% appear once; the ten largest clones hold 2% to 2.5%. Sequenced input: blood. The receptors here all came from a man aged 50 to 60 in good health.

This clone was seen a handful of times. The genes are TRBV30 and TRBJ1-5, with 9 bases matching TRBD1. The CDR3 covers 15 residues. V trimming: 4 bases; J trimming: 0 bases; junction bases outside the gene matches: 4. The germline CDR1 and CDR2 sequences are GTSNPN and SVGIG (reference sequence). The CDR3: CAWTTGGVSNQPQHF. The CDR3 bases are TGTGCCTGGACGACAGGGGGGGTTAGCAATCAGCCCCAGCATTTT. The full variable domain, rest sourced from reference TRBV30 and TRBJ1-5, is SQTIHQWPATLVQPVGSPLSLECTVEGTSNPNLYWYRQAAGRGLQLLFYSVGIGQISSEVPQNLSASRPQDRQFILSSKKLLLSDSGFYLCAWTTGGVSNQPQHFGDGTRLSIL.

The chain couples TRBV29-1 to TRBJ1-2; D is possibly TRBD1 (5 bases). The CDR3 consists of 14 residues. V was cut by 6 bases and J by 4 bases, with 18 bases left in between. The V gene's germline CDR1 is SQVTM and CDR2 ANQGSEA. This CDR3 reads CSVGTRGELYGYTF. In DNA, the CDR3 is TGCAGCGTGGGGACGCGGGGGGAACTCTATGGCTACACCTTC.

In DNA form, the CDR3 reads TGTGCCAGCTCACCTTTCTCAGGGGCATTGACTGAAGCTTTCTTT. Amino acid sequence: CASSPFSGALTEAFF. This sequence joins TRBV18 and TRBJ1-1; possibly TRBD1 for D (6 bases). Germline loops: CDR1 KGHSH, CDR2 LQKENI. V lost 3 bases and J 5 bases, leaving 16 bases between the germline ends. CDR3 length: 15 amino acids.

This clone was counted once. The gene calls are TRBV3-1 (or the pseudogene TRBV3-2) and TRBJ1-2; D uncertain. Trimming took 4 bases from V and 7 from J, leaving 19 bases between them. This CDR3 region has 15 residues. Looked up from germline, CDR1 is LGHDT and CDR2 is YNNKEL (reference sequence). The CDR3 sequence is CASSPSDGRWSGYTF. The CDR3 nucleotides are TGTGCCAGCAGCCCATCTGATGGACGTTGGAGTGGCTACACCTTC.

This clone was seen more than once but under ten times. V and J are TRBV6-6 and TRBJ1-1; D ambiguous. V lost 5 bases to trimming and J lost 2 bases, with 12 bases between them. Germline assignment: CDR1 MNHNY and CDR2 SVGAGI (reference sequence). This CDR3 contains 14 residues. CDR3 sequence: CASSGVTTNTEAFF. The CDR3 DNA is TGTGCCAGCAGTGGGGTAACAACTAACACTGAAGCTTTCTTT.

This chain joins TRBV18 and TRBJ2-6; 7 positions agree with TRBD1. The length of the CDR3 is 18 residues. The germline gives CDR1 KGHSH, CDR2 LQKENI. The V and J ends lost 3 bases and 4 bases, in that order; junction bases with no gene match: 12. Written as DNA, the CDR3 is TGTGCCAGCTCACCGTCGACAGGGCTCCGGACGGGGGCCAACGTCCTGACTTTC. Its translation is CASSPSTGLRTGANVLTF.

The rearrangement links TRBV5-1 to TRBJ1-2, with 7 positions matching TRBD1. The V and J ends lost 4 bases and 6 bases, in that order; junction bases with no gene match: 9. Germline assignment: CDR1 SGHRS and CDR2 YFSETQ. The CDR3 consists of 14 residues. The CDR3: CASSPVQGNDGYTF. The CDR3 DNA sequence: TGCGCCAGCAGCCCGGTACAGGGGAACGATGGCTACACCTTC.

For this clone: The same CDR3 arises from other DNA sequences in this sample as well. The rearrangement uses TRBV18 and TRBJ2-7; TRBD1 might be the D (6 bases). Trimming took off 0 bases at V and 3 bases at J, with 6 bases between the two ends. CDR3 length: 13 amino acids. Germline lookup yields CDR1 KGHSH and CDR2 LQKENI. In DNA form, the CDR3 reads TGTGCCAGCTCACCACCGGACAGCTACGAGCAGTACTTC. It encodes CASSPPDSYEQYF.

J is TRBJ1-2 and V is TRBV3-1 (or the pseudogene TRBV3-2); D is possibly TRBD1 (5 bases). The CDR3 contains 12 residues. The V gene lost 0 bases and the J gene lost 8 bases, with 7 bases spanning the gap. CDR1 is LGHDT, CDR2 YNNKEL, per germline (reference sequence). Written as DNA, the CDR3 is TGTGCCAGCAGCCAAGAGAAGGGGGGCTACACCTTC. It specifies CASSQEKGGYTF.